Listed below are T cell receptor beta chains from one sample, sequenced in a study of blood T cell repertoires in COVID-19. Clones were sequenced by immunoSEQ multiplex PCR, and TCRdb holds only the in-frame ones, with some missing. The sample has approximately 120,000 clones, approximately 74% seen once. What was sequenced was peripheral blood. These receptors were obtained from a man older than 75 with COVID-19, enrolled during active disease. The CDR3 runs from the conserved cysteine through the conserved F or W. A D gene is named only where the DNA matches it firmly. Size is omitted from some rows. Given values are once, few, many or a class for expanded clones.

clone size: NA
V gene: TRBV27
J gene: TRBJ2-2
CDR3 length: 16
D gene: NA
CDR3 DNA: TGTGCCAGCAGTTTGGGCCGCGGGACTGCCACCGGGGAGCTGTTTTTT
CDR3 protein: CASSLGRGTATGELFF

clone size: NA
V gene: TRBV11-2
J gene: TRBJ2-2
CDR3 length: 19
D gene: TRBD2
CDR3 DNA: TGTGCCAGCAGCTTATTACGGAGTCGGTCTAGCGGGAACACCGGGGAGCTGTTTTTT
CDR3 protein: CASSLLRSRSSGNTGELFF

clone size: NA
V gene: TRBV18
J gene: TRBJ2-7
CDR3 length: 13
D gene: NA
CDR3 DNA: TGTGCCAGCTCACCACCGGAGGGCCCCGAGCAGTACTTC
CDR3 protein: CASSPPEGPEQYF

clone size: NA
V gene: TRBV21-1
J gene: TRBJ2-7
CDR3 length: 14
D gene: NA
CDR3 DNA: NA
CDR3 protein: CAFGRGTRGHEQYF

clone size: NA
V gene: TRBV12-2
J gene: TRBJ1-2
CDR3 length: 15
D gene: NA
CDR3 DNA: TGTGCAAGTCGCTTAGGCAGGGGGTCCGGCTATGGCTACACCTTC
CDR3 protein: CASRLGRGSGYGYTF

clone size: NA
V gene: TRBV28
J gene: TRBJ2-1
CDR3 length: 16
D gene: TRBD1
CDR3 DNA: TGTGCCAGCAGTAACCTCCCCCGGGACAGAAACGATGAGCAGTTCTTC
CDR3 protein: CASSNLPRDRNDEQFF

clone size: NA
V gene: TRBV5-6
J gene: TRBJ2-7
CDR3 length: 14
D gene: NA
CDR3 DNA: TGTGCCAGCAGCTTTCCGGGACTCCCGAACGAGCAGTACTTC
CDR3 protein: CASSFPGLPNEQYF

clone size: NA
V gene: TRBV30
J gene: TRBJ1-5
CDR3 length: 13
D gene: TRBD1
CDR3 DNA: TGTGCCTGGGGCGGACAGGGTGGTCAGCCCCAGCATTTT
CDR3 protein: CAWGGQGGQPQHF

clone size: NA
V gene: TRBV30
J gene: TRBJ2-3
CDR3 length: 17
D gene: TRBD2
CDR3 DNA: TGTGCCTGGGGGGCCAGATTTAGCGGGAGGGCGGCAGATACGCAGTATTTT
CDR3 protein: CAWGARFSGRAADTQYF

clone size: few
V gene: TRBV2
J gene: TRBJ1-2
CDR3 length: 13
D gene: TRBD1
CDR3 DNA: TGTGCCAGCAGTGAGACAGGGGACTATGGCTACACCTTC
CDR3 protein: CASSETGDYGYTF

clone size: NA
V gene: TRBV28
J gene: TRBJ1-5
CDR3 length: 13
D gene: NA
CDR3 DNA: TGTGCCAGCAGTTTGTACGGGGGGCAGCCCCAGCATTTT
CDR3 protein: CASSLYGGQPQHF

clone size: NA
V gene: TRBV3-1/TRBV3-2
J gene: TRBJ1-4
CDR3 length: 12
D gene: TRBD1
CDR3 DNA: TGTGCCAGCACGAGTGGGGACAGGGGACTGTTTTTT
CDR3 protein: CASTSGDRGLFF

clone size: once
V gene: TRBV1
J gene: TRBJ2-2
CDR3 length: 15
D gene: NA
CDR3 DNA: TGCACCAGCAGCCAGGGCCGGATCTTCACCGGCGAGCTGTTTTTT
CDR3 protein: CTSSQGRIFTGELFF

clone size: NA
V gene: TRBV4-2
J gene: TRBJ2-1
CDR3 length: 20
D gene: TRBD2
CDR3 DNA: TGTGCCAGCAGCCAAGAAGAGTTGGGTATCATAGCGGGAGGGCTGGGTGAGCAGTTCTTC
CDR3 protein: CASSQEELGIIAGGLGEQFF

clone size: NA
V gene: TRBV5-1
J gene: TRBJ1-4
CDR3 length: 16
D gene: NA
CDR3 DNA: TGCGCCAGCACTCGTGACCCAGTGGCGGGAGGCGAAAAACTGTTTTTT
CDR3 protein: CASTRDPVAGGEKLFF

clone size: NA
V gene: TRBV2
J gene: TRBJ2-4
CDR3 length: 17
D gene: TRBD2
CDR3 DNA: TGTGCCAGCAGTGTTGGCCCTCTCGGGAGGGCCAAAAACATTCAGTACTTC
CDR3 protein: CASSVGPLGRAKNIQYF

clone size: NA
V gene: TRBV5-4
J gene: TRBJ2-6
CDR3 length: 19
D gene: NA
CDR3 DNA: TGTGCCAGCAGCGCCGATGTTGCGGGACCTCTCTCTGGGGCCAACGTCCTGACTTTC
CDR3 protein: CASSADVAGPLSGANVLTF

clone size: NA
V gene: TRBV7-9
J gene: TRBJ1-2
CDR3 length: 13
D gene: NA
CDR3 DNA: TGTGCCAGCAGCTTAACCGGGAATAACGGCTACACCTTC
CDR3 protein: CASSLTGNNGYTF

clone size: few
V gene: TRBV11-2
J gene: TRBJ2-1
CDR3 length: 15
D gene: NA
CDR3 DNA: TGTGCCAGCAGCTCGCAGCGGGGACCAGGGGATGAGCAGTTCTTC
CDR3 protein: CASSSQRGPGDEQFF

clone size: NA
V gene: TRBV20-1
J gene: TRBJ1-1
CDR3 length: 15
D gene: NA
CDR3 DNA: TGCAGTGCTAGTACGGGAAGGGCAGCGAACACTGAAGCTTTCTTT
CDR3 protein: CSASTGRAANTEAFF

clone size: NA
V gene: TRBV4-1
J gene: TRBJ1-4
CDR3 length: 17
D gene: NA
CDR3 DNA: TGCGCCAGCAGCCAAGGCCCAAGGCGGGGGCTAGTTGAAAAACTGTTTTTT
CDR3 protein: CASSQGPRRGLVEKLFF

clone size: few
V gene: TRBV6-2/TRBV6-3
J gene: TRBJ1-5
CDR3 length: 16
D gene: TRBD1
CDR3 DNA: TGTGCCAGCAGTGTACAGGGGGTGAGGGGCAATCAGCCCCAGCATTTT
CDR3 protein: CASSVQGVRGNQPQHF

clone size: NA
V gene: TRBV11-2
J gene: TRBJ2-3
CDR3 length: 15
D gene: NA
CDR3 DNA: TGTGCCAGCAGCTTAGGAAGCGGTAGCACAGATACGCAGTATTTT
CDR3 protein: CASSLGSGSTDTQYF

clone size: NA
V gene: TRBV18
J gene: TRBJ2-1
CDR3 length: 17
D gene: TRBD2
CDR3 DNA: TGTGCCAGCTCACCGACAGGACTAGCGGGAGGGCTTCATGAGCAGTTCTTC
CDR3 protein: CASSPTGLAGGLHEQFF

clone size: NA
V gene: TRBV29-1
J gene: TRBJ2-3
CDR3 length: 12
D gene: NA
CDR3 DNA: TGCAGCGTTGACAGTAGCACAGATACGCAGTATTTT
CDR3 protein: CSVDSSTDTQYF

clone size: NA
V gene: TRBV28
J gene: TRBJ1-2
CDR3 length: 14
D gene: NA
CDR3 DNA: TGTGCCAGCAGTTCCCTAGGGGTGCCCTATGGCTACACCTTC
CDR3 protein: CASSSLGVPYGYTF

clone size: NA
V gene: TRBV2
J gene: TRBJ2-7
CDR3 length: 15
D gene: TRBD1
CDR3 DNA: TGTGCCAGCAGTGAACCCGGGACAGGGGGCTACGAGCAGTACTTC
CDR3 protein: CASSEPGTGGYEQYF